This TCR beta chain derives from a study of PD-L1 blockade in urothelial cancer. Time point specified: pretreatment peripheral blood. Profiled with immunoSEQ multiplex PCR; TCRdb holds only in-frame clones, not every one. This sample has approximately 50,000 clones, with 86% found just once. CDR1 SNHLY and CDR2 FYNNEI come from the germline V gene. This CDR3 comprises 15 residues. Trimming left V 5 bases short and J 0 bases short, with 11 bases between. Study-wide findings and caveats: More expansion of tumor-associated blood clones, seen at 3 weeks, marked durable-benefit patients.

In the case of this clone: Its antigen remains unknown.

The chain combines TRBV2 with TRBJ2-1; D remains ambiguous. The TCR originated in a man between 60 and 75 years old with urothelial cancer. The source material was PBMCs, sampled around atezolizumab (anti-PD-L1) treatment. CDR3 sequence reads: CASSYGGSSYNEQFF. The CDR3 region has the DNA TGTGCCAGCAGTTACGGCGGCAGCTCCTACAATGAGCAGTTCTTC.